A single sample gave rise to the 27 T cell receptor beta chains below, sequenced in a study of blood T cells in healthy people across ages. The use of a sample-barcoded 5' primer and a J-beta primer mix characterized a second PCR of about 7 to 12 cycles. MiXCR, applied by TCRdb to the 5' RACE reads, yields one record per CDR3 protein. This sample has some 1.4 million distinct CDR3 sequences; about 40% occur once, and the top ten carry 7.9%. Sequencing used blood. The receptors originated from a woman between 18 and 29 years old in good health.

J is TRBJ1-1 and V is TRBV20-1; D possibly corresponds to TRBD1 (6 bases). Germline CDR1 is DFQATT and CDR2 is SNEGSKA (reference sequence). Trimming shortened V by 8 bases and J by 0 bases, and 10 bases separated the two germline ends. The CDR3 covers 12 residues. CDR3 sequence (DNA): TGCAGTACGGGGACATTGAACACTGAAGCTTTCTTT. This encodes CSTGTLNTEAFF.

The V and J genes are TRBV4-1 and TRBJ2-5, with D unresolved. CDR3 length equals 15 residues. Trimming shortened V by 4 bases and J by 5 bases, and 17 bases separated the two germline ends. Germline assignment: CDR1 MGHRA and CDR2 YSYEKL. The CDR3 coding sequence is TGCGCCAGCAGCCCCTGGGGTTCTCAAATTGAGACCCAGTACTTC. Protein sequence: CASSPWGSQIETQYF.

This clonotype was detected only a few times. The chain recombines TRBV6-2 or TRBV6-3 with TRBJ2-1; unclear D gene. The CDR3 is 12 residues long. Trimming removed 2 bases from V and 9 bases from J, with 8 bases in between. Germline CDR1 is MNHEY and CDR2 is SVGEGT. The CDR3 loop reads CASSYVVAEQFF. CDR3 DNA sequence: TGTGCCAGCAGTTACGTGGTTGCTGAGCAGTTCTTC.

The chain is built from TRBV7-8 and TRBJ2-7, with D tentatively TRBD1 or TRBD2 (7 bases each). The CDR3 extends over 18 amino acids. V dropped 0 bases and J dropped 3 bases, with 21 bases sitting between them. CDR1 SGHVS and CDR2 FQNEAQ come from the germline V gene. CDR3 DNA: TGTGCCAGCAGCTTAGCGTGGGGGGGACAGTCTGATCTCTACGAGCAGTACTTC. This codes for CASSLAWGGQSDLYEQYF.

CDR3 sequence reads: CASSYGRGSDTQYF. CDR3 in DNA: TGTGCCAGCAGTTACGGTCGAGGGTCAGATACGCAGTATTTT. V and J are TRBV6-6 and TRBJ2-3; a weak D match, TRBD2 (5 bases). Trimming shortened V by 2 bases and J by 4 bases, and 10 bases separated the two germline ends. Germline CDR1 MNHNY, CDR2 SVGAGI (reference sequence). The CDR3 sequence is 14 residues long.

In its sample, this clonotype was seen many times. The chain is built from TRBV29-1 and TRBJ2-3; D perhaps matches TRBD1 (5 bases). CDR1 is SQVTM, CDR2 ANQGSEA, per germline. V lost 5 bases and J 2 bases, leaving 17 bases between the germline ends. There are 15 residues in the CDR3. The DNA for the CDR3 is TGCAGCGTTCAGGGTCTGGCGGCATCCACAGATACGCAGTATTTT. This translates into CSVQGLAASTDTQYF.

The sample holds a few counts of this clonotype. The chain couples TRBV4-2 to TRBJ2-7; D assignment may be TRBD1 or TRBD2 (5 bases each). V gave up 4 bases and J gave up 0 bases, with 16 bases separating them. This CDR3 comprises 16 residues. Germline-derived CDR1 and CDR2 are LGHNA and YNFKEQ. The CDR3 DNA reads TGTGCCAGCAGCCGCGCGAGGGACGCGAGCTCCTACGAGCAGTACTTC. It encodes CASSRARDASSYEQYF.

This clonotype has only a few counts. DNA of the CDR3: TGCAGTGCTAGAGGGGGGACTAGCGGGACCACAGATACGCAGTATTTT. This translates into CSARGGTSGTTDTQYF. This chain joins TRBV20-1 and TRBJ2-3, with 13 bases fitting TRBD2. This CDR3 region has 16 residues. The germline CDR1 and CDR2 sequences are DFQATT and SNEGSKA (reference sequence). V lost 1 base to trimming and J lost 2 bases; unmatched junction nucleotides: 3.

The chain carries TRBV14 and TRBJ2-4; D is undetermined. This CDR3 region has 11 residues. CDR1 is SGHDN and CDR2 is FVKESK in the germline V gene. V was clipped by 4 bases and J by 13 bases, with 11 bases between them. The CDR3, as DNA: TGTGCCAGCAGCCTACCCAGGCAGCAGTACTTC. Protein sequence: CASSLPRQQYF.

In this sample, this clonotype turned up a few times. This chain connects TRBV21-1 to TRBJ2-4; whether TRBD2, the table's D call, matches the DNA was not checked. TRBV21-1 counts as a pseudogene. CDR3 size: 13 residues. The CDR3 region has the DNA TGTGCCAGCAGCAAAGCCGGAGGTGTCGGGCAGTACTTC. Translated: CASSKAGGVGQYF.

This clonotype was found a few times. The chain has TRBV28 and TRBJ2-4, with 12 nucleotides matching TRBD2. J was trimmed by 5 bases and V by 8 bases; bases with no gene match: 10. The CDR3 runs 16 residues. Germline V lookup: CDR1 MDHEN, CDR2 SYDVKM. CDR3 loop: CASGLAGGHEENIQYF. For the CDR3, the DNA is TGTGCCAGCGGGCTAGCGGGGGGGCACGAGGAAAACATTCAGTACTTC. Combining the CDR3 with reference TRBV28 and TRBJ2-4 gives the whole variable domain DVKVTQSSRYLVKRTGEKVFLECVQDMDHENMFWYRQDPGLGLRLIYFSYDVKMKEKGDIPEGYSVSREKKERFSLILESASTNQTSMYLCASGLAGGHEENIQYFGAGTRLSVL.

This chain uses TRBV6-6 with TRBJ2-3; 7 bases map to TRBD2. V lost 5 bases to trimming and J lost 2 bases; unmatched junction nucleotides: 13. Per germline, CDR1 MNHNY and CDR2 SVGAGI (reference sequence). The CDR3 has 17 amino acids. The CDR3 reads CASSGGDSSKYTDTQYF. The CDR3 nucleotides are TGTGCCAGCAGTGGGGGGGACTCTTCCAAGTACACAGATACGCAGTATTTT.

This chain connects TRBV6-5 to TRBJ1-1; a weak D match, TRBD1 (6 bases). Trimming left V 2 bases short and J 1 base short, with 8 bases between. CDR1 MNHEY and CDR2 SVGAGI come from the germline V gene. CDR3 size: 14 residues. The CDR3, as DNA: TGTGCCAGCAGTTACCAGGGGAGGAACACTGAAGCTTTCTTT. Amino acids: CASSYQGRNTEAFF.

The chain has TRBV25-1 and TRBJ2-3; 11 nucleotides line up with TRBD2. The J segment lost 12 bases and the V segment lost 2 bases, leaving 4 bases of the junction unmatched. The CDR3 contains 13 residues. The germline V gene has CDR1 MGHDK and CDR2 SYGVNS. The CDR3 here is CASSEPLAGGQYF. CDR3 coding DNA: TGTGCCAGCAGTGAACCCCTAGCGGGAGGTCAGTATTTT. Variable domain in full (rest from reference TRBV25-1 and TRBJ2-3): EADIYQTPRYLVIGTGKKITLECSQTMGHDKMYWYQQDPGMELHLIHYSYGVNSTEKGDLSSESTVSRIRTEHFPLTLESARPSHTSQYLCASSEPLAGGQYFGPGTRLTVL.

A note on this clonotype: Likely a read error: the CDR3 ends without its conserved phenylalanine or tryptophan. It is unclear where the CDR3 begins or ends on the DNA, so no DNA is shown, and the CDR3 is as TCRdb lists it. V usage is TRBV12-3 or TRBV12-4 and J usage is TRBJ1-4; the DNA was not compared with TRBD1, the D call given in the table. The length of the CDR3 is 13 amino acids, counting both ends. The CDR3: CATRRVLRGGPFL.

The chain recombines TRBV5-1 with TRBJ1-1; D is undetermined. V was clipped by 4 bases and J by 3 bases, with 16 bases between them. This CDR3 contains 15 residues. Germline V CDR1 and CDR2: SGHRS, YFSETQ. The CDR3 reads CASSQVAAEDTEAFF. DNA of the CDR3: TGCGCCAGCAGCCAGGTGGCGGCGGAGGACACTGAAGCTTTCTTT.

This clonotype was detected a few times. J is TRBJ2-1 and V is TRBV9, with D unclear. Germline-derived CDR1 and CDR2 are SGDLS and YYNGEE. V lost 3 bases, J lost 10 bases, and 8 bases lay in between. The CDR3 runs to 11 residues. The CDR3 DNA reads TGTGCCAGCAGCGAACACGGCGAGCAGTTCTTC. Translating gives CASSEHGEQFF.

The J gene is TRBJ1-5, the V gene TRBV10-3, with D perhaps TRBD1 (5 bases). Germline V gene lookup returns CDR1 ENHRY and CDR2 SYGVKD. There are 17 residues in the CDR3. Between the trimmed V and J ends, which lost 0 bases and 7 bases, there was a span of 19 bases. CDR3 nucleotide sequence: TGTGCCATCAGTGAGTCGTATATTCCAGGGTCGGGGCAGCCCCAGCATTTT. Translation: CAISESYIPGSGQPQHF.

Many counts were recorded for this clonotype. V and J are TRBV6-5 and TRBJ2-5; D not certain. Germline CDR1 MNHEY, CDR2 SVGAGI. Trimming stripped 2 bases from V and 4 bases from J, with 5 bases between. The CDR3 has 12 residues. The CDR3 here is CASSYTGETQYF. CDR3 in DNA: TGTGCCAGCAGTTACACGGGAGAGACCCAGTACTTC.

The chain employs TRBV6-5 and TRBJ2-5; D perhaps matches TRBD1 (8 bases). Germline assignment: CDR1 MNHEY and CDR2 SVGAGI. The CDR3 has 15 amino acids. V gave up 10 bases and J gave up 3 bases, with 21 bases separating them. The CDR3: CATSGQGAGEETQYF. In nucleotides, the CDR3 is TGTGCCACCTCCGGGCAGGGGGCGGGAGAAGAGACCCAGTACTTC.

Points on this clonotype: This may come from a read error, since a much larger clone is one base off. The V and J genes are TRBV29-1 and TRBJ2-3; D gene unclear. This CDR3 contains 14 residues. The germline V gene has CDR1 SQVTM and CDR2 ANQGSEA. CDR3 DNA sequence: TGCAGCGTTGATGGCTCGTACCCGCCAGATACGCAGTTTTTT. Amino acids: CSVDGSYPPDTQFF.

In this sample, this clonotype turned up a few times. This chain joins TRBV4-2 and TRBJ2-1; D ambiguous. The CDR3 covers 15 residues. Germline assignment: CDR1 LGHNA and CDR2 YNFKEQ. Trimming took off 0 bases at V and 3 bases at J, with 9 bases between the two ends. The CDR3 reads CASSQEKPSYNEQFF. CDR3 nucleotides: TGTGCCAGCAGCCAAGAGAAGCCTAGCTACAATGAGCAGTTCTTC.

The V and J genes are TRBV30 and TRBJ2-5, with no clear D. The CDR3 has 12 amino acids. V was trimmed by 2 bases and J by 1 base, leaving 5 bases between them. Germline V CDR1 and CDR2: GTSNPN, SVGIG (reference sequence). The CDR3 loop reads CAWSSPQETQYF. Written as DNA, the CDR3 is TGTGCCTGGAGTTCCCCCCAAGAGACCCAGTACTTC.

In its sample, this clonotype was seen a few times. This chain uses TRBV12-3 or TRBV12-4 with TRBJ2-5; 8 bases align to TRBD1. The CDR3 has 15 amino acids. After removal of 2 bases from V and 5 bases from J, the junction contained 7 bases not matched to a gene. In DNA, the CDR3 is TGTGCCAGCAGTTTAAGGACAGGGCAATATGAGACCCAGTACTTC. Residues: CASSLRTGQYETQYF.

J is TRBJ2-3 and V is TRBV10-3, with 7 nucleotides matching TRBD2. The CDR3 has 14 amino acids. J lost 3 bases, V lost 6 bases, and 6 bases had no gene match. Germline V gene lookup returns CDR1 ENHRY and CDR2 SYGVKD. DNA of the CDR3: TGTGCCATCAGGCAGACTAGCTCAACAGATACGCAGTATTTT. This codes for CAIRQTSSTDTQYF.

This clonotype has only a few counts. The chain carries TRBV5-6 and TRBJ2-7, with D hard to call. V was pared by 2 bases and J by 4 bases, with 16 bases between. Germline V lookup: CDR1 SGHDT, CDR2 YYEEEE. The CDR3 is 15 amino acids. In nucleotides, the CDR3 is TGTGCCAGCAGCTTAGGTCCGACGATGGGTTACGAGCAGTACTTC. Its protein is CASSLGPTMGYEQYF.

This clonotype was detected only once. This chain joins TRBV7-2 and TRBJ1-4; tentatively, D is TRBD1 (5 bases). The CDR3 extends over 15 amino acids. The germline gives CDR1 SGHTA, CDR2 FQGNSA. Trimming took 5 bases from V and 4 from J, leaving 14 bases between them. CDR3 residues: CASSGQGLYNEKLFF. The CDR3 nucleotides read TGTGCCAGCAGCGGCCAGGGCCTTTATAATGAAAAACTGTTTTTT.